The 18 T cell receptor beta chains below all came from one sample that was sequenced in a study of T cells in tuberculosis. Method: immunoSEQ multiplex PCR; TCRdb's copy keeps in-frame clones and lacks some. The table shows some 23,000 clones, with 85% to 95% occurring only once. Sequenced material: PBMCs. Receptor source: a donor aged 10 to 29 with latent tuberculosis or without tuberculosis infection. Some clones in this sample may be carry-over from other donors' samples.

The chain uses TRBV7-2 and TRBJ2-4; 10 bases map to TRBD1. The germline CDR1 and CDR2 sequences are SGHTA and FQGNSA. The junction had 11 bases not matched to a gene; V was cut back by 3 bases and J by 3 bases. The CDR3 is made up of 18 amino acids. CDR3 DNA: TGTGCCAGCAGCTTTCGAGCGACAGGGGGCGCTGTCAAAAACATTCAGTACTTC. It yields the protein CASSFRATGGAVKNIQYF.

The V gene is TRBV9, the J gene TRBJ1-4; D is possibly TRBD1 (5 bases). CDR1 and CDR2 (germline): SGDLS, YYNGEE. V was clipped by 4 bases and J by 3 bases, with 13 bases between them. This CDR3 is 15 amino acids long. In DNA form, the CDR3 reads TGTGCCAGCAGCTATCAGGGTGCCTCTAATGAAAAACTGTTTTTT. Its translation: CASSYQGASNEKLFF. Full variable domain (remainder filled in from reference TRBV9 and TRBJ1-4): DSGVTQTPKHLITATGQRVTLRCSPRSGDLSVYWYQQSLDQGLQFLIQYYNGEERAKGNILERFSAQQFPDLHSELNLSSLELGDSALYFCASSYQGASNEKLFFGSGTQLSVL.

There are a few counts of this clone. This sequence joins TRBV5-8 and TRBJ2-3; 8 bases fit TRBD1. There are 15 residues in the CDR3. Germline CDR1 and CDR2: SGHTS and YDEGEE. V shed 0 bases and J 5 bases; nucleotides not matched to a gene: 5. The CDR3 loop is CASSLGQGAGDTQYF. The CDR3 bases are TGTGCCAGCAGCTTGGGGCAGGGGGCGGGAGATACGCAGTATTTT. The full variable domain, completed using reference TRBV5-8 and TRBJ2-3, is EAGVTQSPTHLIKTRGQQATLRCSPISGHTSVYWYQQALGLGLQFLLWYDEGEERNRGNFPPRFSGRQFPNYSSELNVNALELEDSALYLCASSLGQGAGDTQYFGPGTRLTVL.

The chain links TRBV25-1 to TRBJ1-1, with unresolved D. V gave up 4 bases and J gave up 4 bases, with 4 bases separating them. CDR1 and CDR2 from the germline V gene are MGHDK and SYGVNS. The CDR3 totals 11 residues. The chain's CDR3 is CASSGLTEAFF. The CDR3 DNA sequence: TGTGCCAGCAGTGGACTCACTGAAGCTTTCTTT.

This clone appeared a single time. The chain uses TRBV5-6 and TRBJ1-1, with a tentative D call TRBD1 (6 bases). There are 15 residues in the CDR3. CDR1 and CDR2 from the germline V gene are SGHDT and YYEEEE. The V and J ends lost 2 bases and 6 bases respectively, with 17 bases between them. The chain's CDR3 is CASSFPRGRNPEAFF. The CDR3 region has the DNA TGTGCCAGCAGCTTTCCGCGGGGGCGTAACCCTGAAGCTTTCTTT.

V usage is TRBV4-2 and J usage is TRBJ1-2; 8 positions agree with TRBD1. The CDR3 is made up of 14 amino acids. Germline V gives CDR1 LGHNA, CDR2 YNFKEQ. The V segment lost 0 bases and the J segment 8 bases; nucleotides outside the gene matches: 5. In DNA form, the CDR3 reads TGTGCCAGCAGCCAAGATGTTTCAGGGGGCGGCTACACCTTC. Residues: CASSQDVSGGGYTF.

This clone is classed as medium-sized. The chain employs TRBV7-9 and TRBJ2-7; tentatively, D is TRBD2 (6 bases). Germline-derived CDR1 and CDR2 are SEHNR and FQNEAQ (reference sequence). The CDR3 is 13 residues long. V lost 8 bases and J 0 bases, leaving 11 bases between the germline ends. The CDR3: CASSPTSSYEQYF. In nucleotides, the CDR3 is TGTGCCAGCTCACCGACTAGCTCCTACGAGCAGTACTTC.

In this sample, this clone turned up a few times. CDR3 nucleotide sequence: TGTGCCAGCAGCTTACAGGGGTCTTGGGCCTACGAGCAGTACTTC. Translation gives CASSLQGSWAYEQYF. The rearrangement joins TRBV5-4 to TRBJ2-7; 7 bases line up with TRBD1. V was pared by 2 bases and J by 2 bases, with 7 bases of the junction left unmatched. Looked up from germline, CDR1 is SGHNT and CDR2 is YYREEE (reference sequence). This CDR3 comprises 15 residues.

This clone was seen only once. The chain carries TRBV5-1 and TRBJ1-1; TRBD1 agrees at 7 bases. With V trimmed by 0 bases and J by 5 bases, 7 bases remained unmatched. This CDR3 is built from 15 residues. Per germline, CDR1 SGHRS and CDR2 YFSETQ. CDR3 coding DNA: TGCGCCAGCAGCTTGGGGGTCAGGGGGAAGACTGAAGCTTTCTTT. This gives the protein CASSLGVRGKTEAFF.

The V and J genes are TRBV7-8 and TRBJ2-3; weak D call: TRBD2 (6 bases). CDR3 length: 19 amino acids. CDR1 is SGHVS, CDR2 FQNEAQ, per germline. V was pared by 1 base and J by 5 bases, with 25 bases between. The DNA for the CDR3 is TGTGCCAGCAGCTTAGGGGGACCTTCCTCGACTAGTTCCGGAGATACGCAGTATTTT. This gives the protein CASSLGGPSSTSSGDTQYF.

The chain carries TRBV5-1 and TRBJ2-1, with TRBD2 matching 8 bases. CDR3 length: 13 residues. Germline CDR1 is SGHRS and CDR2 is YFSETQ. Germline trimming cut 3 bases from V and 8 bases from J; bases unmatched to any gene: 4. The CDR3 protein is CASSWTSKDEQFF. CDR3 in DNA: TGCGCCAGCAGCTGGACTAGCAAGGATGAGCAGTTCTTC.

This chain links TRBV5-1 with TRBJ2-2; D is unresolved. Trimming removed 4 bases from V and 6 bases from J, with 10 bases in between. This CDR3 region has 13 residues. Germline V gene sequence: CDR1 SGHRS, CDR2 YFSETQ. The CDR3 reads CASSGYDSGELFF. CDR3 nucleotide sequence: TGCGCCAGCAGCGGATACGACTCCGGGGAGCTGTTTTTT.

This chain uses TRBV27 with TRBJ2-1; 10 bases map to TRBD2. Trimming cost V 9 bases and J 2 bases; bases outside gene matches: 7. The CDR3 has 15 amino acids. CDR1 MNHEY and CDR2 SMNVEV come from the germline V gene (reference sequence). The CDR3 nucleotides read TGTGCCAGTTGGATAGCGGGAGGCCCCTACAATGAGCAGTTCTTC. Residues: CASWIAGGPYNEQFF.

This rearrangement joins TRBV14 to TRBJ1-6, with D possibly TRBD1 on 6 matching bases. The CDR3 runs 15 residues. Looked up from germline, CDR1 is SGHDN and CDR2 is FVKESK. The germline V and J ends were trimmed by 3 bases and 7 bases, with 13 bases remaining between them. In nucleotides, the CDR3 is TGTGCCAGCAGCCACGAGAGACAGGAAAATTCACCCCTCCACTTT. Its translation: CASSHERQENSPLHF.

This chain connects TRBV9 to TRBJ1-1; TRBD1 matches at 9 bases. V was pared by 3 bases and J by 4 bases, with 7 bases of the junction left unmatched. The CDR3 has 15 residues. In germline, CDR1 is SGDLS, CDR2 YYNGEE. CDR3 bases: TGTGCCAGCAGCGATACAGGGGGCGCGGGCACTGAAGCTTTCTTT. Its translation is CASSDTGGAGTEAFF.

The chain couples TRBV9 to TRBJ1-2, with D unclear. V dropped 0 bases and J dropped 7 bases, with 13 bases sitting between them. CDR1 SGDLS and CDR2 YYNGEE come from the germline V gene. The CDR3 contains 14 residues. The CDR3 bases are TGTGCCAGCAGCGTAGGTGGAGCCCCAAGTGGCTACACCTTC. This encodes CASSVGGAPSGYTF.

CDR3 sequence (DNA): TGTGCCACCAGCAGAGAGATAACAGGGTACTATGGCTACACCTTC. It is translated as CATSREITGYYGYTF. The genes are TRBV15 and TRBJ1-2; possible D gene TRBD1, 6 bases. Trimming took off 0 bases at V and 3 bases at J, with 11 bases between the two ends. The CDR3 runs to 15 residues. Germline V lookup: CDR1 LNHNV, CDR2 YYDKDF (reference sequence).

The V and J genes are TRBV7-2 and TRBJ1-1, with 7 bases matching TRBD1. The CDR3 spans 15 residues. The germline V gene has CDR1 SGHTA and CDR2 FQGNSA. The J segment lost 2 bases and the V segment lost 5 bases, leaving 8 bases of the junction unmatched. This CDR3 is CASSPHRTGNTEAFF. The CDR3, as DNA: TGTGCCAGCAGCCCTCACCGGACAGGTAACACTGAAGCTTTCTTT. The whole variable domain, filled in from reference TRBV7-2 and TRBJ1-1, reads GAGVSQSPSNKVTEKGKDVELRCDPISGHTALYWYRQSLGQGLEFLIYFQGNSAPDKSGLPSDRFSAERTGGSVSTLTIQRTQQEDSAVYLCASSPHRTGNTEAFFGQGTRLTVV.